This TCR beta chain was obtained from a study of shared clonotypes between healthy human individuals. CDR3 length: 14 amino acids. Germline CDR1 MDHEN, CDR2 SYDVKM. V was pared by 7 bases and J by 0 bases, with 9 bases between. Positively selected for CCR7, the CD45RO-negative cells used as naive CD8 cells excluded terminally differentiated effector memory CD45RA+ cells. The repertoire was sequenced with immunoSEQ multiplex PCR; TCRdb's copy has only in-frame clones and lacks some. The table has about 2,200,000 clones, roughly 91% seen once. V usage is TRBV28 and J usage is TRBJ1-4; D gene ambiguous. This receptor was obtained from a man younger than 35 in good health. Some clones in this sample may be carry-over from other donors' samples. The sample consisted of naive CD8+ T cells from PBMCs. CDR3: CASNPSATNEKLFF. The DNA of the CDR3 is TGTGCCAGCAACCCCAGTGCAACTAATGAAAAACTGTTTTTT.